Included here is one T cell receptor (beta chain) sequence, with context. The cohort comprised adults aged roughly 18 to 90 years residing in some 24 US areas. Among Cohort 3 donors, those recovered had two negative PCRs, clearance, or symptom resolution. These data come from a study of blood T cell repertoires in COVID-19. Under the authors' procedure: Reference gene primer amplification gave nucleated cell count estimates. The table came from immunoSEQ multiplex PCR; TCRdb's copy has only in-frame clones and leaves some out. V, J and clone size were drawn from that table, and D and trimming were deduced from the DNA. The data show 250,000 to 300,000 clones, 89% seen once. V was pared by 4 bases and J by 3 bases, with 11 bases of the junction left unmatched. In germline, CDR1 is LGHNA, CDR2 YNFKEQ. The CDR3 loop spans 16 amino acids.

The receptor's source is a woman aged 55-69 years who had recovered from COVID-19. This rearrangement joins TRBV4-2 to TRBJ2-7, with 8 bases that match TRBD2. Sequencing used PBMCs or T cells enriched from blood (not recorded which). CDR3 in DNA: TGTGCCAGCAGCCCCCAAGGGGGACTAGATCACTACGAGCAGTACTTC. This gives the protein CASSPQGGLDHYEQYF.